This TCR beta chain was sequenced for a study of blood T cell repertoires in COVID-19. Method: immunoSEQ multiplex PCR; TCRdb's copy keeps in-frame clones and lacks some. The repertoire holds roughly 250,000 clones, with roughly 87% as singletons. This CDR3 contains 16 residues. Germline CDR1 is SGHRS and CDR2 is YFSETQ. The V gene end was trimmed by 4 bases and the J gene end by 5 bases; junction bases not matched to a gene: 9. The sequenced sample consisted of PBMCs or T cells enriched from blood (not recorded which). This chain links TRBV5-1 with TRBJ2-7; 13 bases agree with TRBD2. This clonotype was obtained from a woman aged 25 to 45 with acute COVID-19. For the CDR3, the DNA is TGCGCCAGCAGCGATTCCGGAGGACTAGCGGGAGACGAGCAGTACTTC. As protein: CASSDSGGLAGDEQYF.